This T cell receptor (beta chain) was documented in a study of blood T cell repertoires in COVID-19 (dated by TCRdb to 2020 to 2022). Regarding the complete study: Samples from collaborators originated in the United States, Italy and Spain and spanned both the acute and convalescent phases of COVID-19. The material from the prospective study consisted of cDNA or gDNA derived from T cells, B-cell-depleted T cells, or PBMCs. The dataset comprised deeply sampled blood TCRbeta repertoires from subjects exposed to, actively infected with, or recovered from COVID-19. A freely available public database, intended as a resource for researchers studying the immune response to SARS-CoV-2, is where the repertoires were released. The samples were drawn from the first 160 participants of the ongoing ImmuneRACE study and from some 1,300 subjects provided by 6 global collaborators. The sample metadata nearly always contained a de-identified subject ID, COVID-19 status, age in years and sex. Where HLA class I and class II types were available, the types were taken from metadata supplied by the sample provider, not from assay-based typing.

TCRbeta CDR3 regions were amplified from genomic DNA using the immunoSEQ Assay, a bias-controlled multiplex PCR. From the authors' description of their analysis: The number of nucleated cells in each sample was estimated from the amplification of reference gene primers within the assay. Sequence reads were collapsed and filtered to measure the absolute abundance of every unique TCRbeta CDR3 rearrangement. For each sample, productive Simpson clonality was calculated as the square root of Simpson's diversity index across productive rearrangements. The clones in this table, taken by TCRdb from immuneACCESS, are in-frame only. Not every clone is retained; where verified, under half of the shortfall comes from an unresolved V gene, and the cause of the rest is unknown. V, J and clone size were drawn from that table, and D and trimming were deduced from the DNA. The sample contains 150,000 to 200,000 clones, 85% to 95% of them found a single time. Roughly 2% of the sample is held by the ten biggest clonotypes.

A remark on this clone: The target of this receptor is not known. Base qualities are not at hand, and no much larger clone is one base apart.

Results and caveats for the whole study, not just this receptor: Clinical and demographic metadata were provided uncurated, with the amount varying by source and participant.

One collaborating source in Seattle enrolled patients during active infection and followed them longitudinally through the course of disease. Each collaborating institution followed its own protocols to collect whole blood in K2EDTA tubes. For TCRbeta analysis, collaborators shipped samples as frozen whole blood, isolated PBMCs, or DNA extracted from either of those sample types. Trimming leaves V shorter by 0 bases and J shorter by 12 bases, with the junction holding 4 bases beyond the gene matches. CDR1 and CDR2 (SGHVS, FNYEAQ) derive from the germline V gene. The CDR3 covers 13 residues, taking in both the cysteine and the phenylalanine. Kept here is only the CDR3 DNA, which spans 39 bases and is read in frame from base 1.

What was sequenced was peripheral blood. The receptor comes from a woman aged 55-75 years with COVID-19, enrolled during active disease. Recombination joined TRBV7-6 with TRBJ2-1; TRBD1 matches 8 bases in the middle. The nucleotide sequence reads as follows: TGTGCCAGCAGCTTAGCCCGGACAGGGCTGCAGTTCTTC. Its translation reads: CASSLARTGLQFF.